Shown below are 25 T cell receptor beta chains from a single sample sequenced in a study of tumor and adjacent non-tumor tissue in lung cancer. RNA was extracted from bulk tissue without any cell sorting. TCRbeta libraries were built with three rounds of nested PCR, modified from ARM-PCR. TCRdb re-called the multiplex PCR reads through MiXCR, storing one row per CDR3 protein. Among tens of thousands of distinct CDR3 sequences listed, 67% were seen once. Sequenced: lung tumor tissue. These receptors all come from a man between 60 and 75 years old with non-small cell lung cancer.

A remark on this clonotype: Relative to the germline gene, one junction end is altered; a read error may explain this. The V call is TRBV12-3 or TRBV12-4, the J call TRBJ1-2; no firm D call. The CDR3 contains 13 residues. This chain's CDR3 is CANSFRAEAGYTF. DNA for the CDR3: TGTGCCAACAGTTTCCGCGCTGAAGCTGGCTACACCTTC.

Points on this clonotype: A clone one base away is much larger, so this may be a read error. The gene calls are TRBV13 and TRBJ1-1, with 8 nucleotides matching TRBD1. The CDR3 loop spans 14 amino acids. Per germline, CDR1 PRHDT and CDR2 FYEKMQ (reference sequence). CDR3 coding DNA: TGTGCCATCAGCAGAGGACAGGGGAACACTGAAGCTTTCTTT. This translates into CAISRGQGNTEAFF.

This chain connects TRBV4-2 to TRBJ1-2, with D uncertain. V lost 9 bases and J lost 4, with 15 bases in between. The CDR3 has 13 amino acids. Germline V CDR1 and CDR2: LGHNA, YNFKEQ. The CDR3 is CARSQDQGYGYTF. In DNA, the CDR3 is TGTGCCAGAAGTCAAGATCAAGGCTATGGCTACACCTTC.

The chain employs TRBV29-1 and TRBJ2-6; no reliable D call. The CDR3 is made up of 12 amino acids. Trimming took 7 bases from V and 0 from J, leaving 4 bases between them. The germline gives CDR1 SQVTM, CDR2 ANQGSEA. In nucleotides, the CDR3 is TGCAGCGCGAGCTCTGGGGCCAACGTCCTGACTTTC. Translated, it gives CSASSGANVLTF.

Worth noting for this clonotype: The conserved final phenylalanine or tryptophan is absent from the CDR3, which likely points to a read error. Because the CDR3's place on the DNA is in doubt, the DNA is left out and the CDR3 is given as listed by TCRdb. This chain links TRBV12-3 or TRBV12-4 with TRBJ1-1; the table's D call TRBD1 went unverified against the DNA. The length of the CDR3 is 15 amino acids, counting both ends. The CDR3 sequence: CASTHRDREDTDALY.

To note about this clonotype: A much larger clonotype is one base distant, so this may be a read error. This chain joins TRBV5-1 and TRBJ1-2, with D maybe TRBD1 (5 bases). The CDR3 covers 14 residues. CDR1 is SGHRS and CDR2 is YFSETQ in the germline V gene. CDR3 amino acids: CASRSMTVSYDYTF. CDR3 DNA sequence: TGCGCCAGCAGGTCCATGACAGTAAGCTATGACTACACCTTC. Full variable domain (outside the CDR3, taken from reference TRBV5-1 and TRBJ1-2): KAGVTQTPRYLIKTRGQQVTLSCSPISGHRSVSWYQQTPGQGLQFLFEYFSETQRNKGNFPGRFSGRQFSNSRSEMNVSTLELGDSALYLCASRSMTVSYDYTFGSGTRLTVV.

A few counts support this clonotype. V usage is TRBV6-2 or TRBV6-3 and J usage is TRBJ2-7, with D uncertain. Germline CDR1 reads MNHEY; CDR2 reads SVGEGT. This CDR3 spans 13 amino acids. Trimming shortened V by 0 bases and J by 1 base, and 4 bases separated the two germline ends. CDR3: CASSYSVSYEQYF. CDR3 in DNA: TGTGCCAGCAGTTACTCTGTGTCCTACGAGCAGTACTTC.

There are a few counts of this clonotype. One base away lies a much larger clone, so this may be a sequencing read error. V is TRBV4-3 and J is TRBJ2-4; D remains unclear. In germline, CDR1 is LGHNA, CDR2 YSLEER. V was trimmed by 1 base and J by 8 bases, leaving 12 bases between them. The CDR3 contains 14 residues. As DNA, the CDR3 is TGCGCCAGCAGCCAAGCCCGACCGGCGGACATTCAGTACTTC. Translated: CASSQARPADIQYF.

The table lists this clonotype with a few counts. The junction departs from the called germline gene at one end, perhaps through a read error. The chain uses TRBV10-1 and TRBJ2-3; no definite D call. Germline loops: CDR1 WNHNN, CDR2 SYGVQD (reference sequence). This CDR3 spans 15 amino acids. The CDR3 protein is CTSSENPRATDTQYF. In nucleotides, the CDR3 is TGCACCAGCAGTGAGAACCCAAGGGCCACGGATACGCAGTATTTT.

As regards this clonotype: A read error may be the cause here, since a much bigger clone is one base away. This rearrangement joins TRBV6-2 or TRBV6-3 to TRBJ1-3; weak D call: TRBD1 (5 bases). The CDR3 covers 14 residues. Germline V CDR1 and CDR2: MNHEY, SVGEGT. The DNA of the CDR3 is TGTGTCAGCAGTTACGGGGGTCCTGGAAACACCATATATTTT. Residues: CVSSYGGPGNTIYF.

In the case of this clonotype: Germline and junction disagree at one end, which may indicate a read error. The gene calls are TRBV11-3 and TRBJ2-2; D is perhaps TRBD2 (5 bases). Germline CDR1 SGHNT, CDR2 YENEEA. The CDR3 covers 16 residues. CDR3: CASGSEELTNTGEPFF. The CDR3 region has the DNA TGTGCCAGTGGGTCGGAGGAGCTAACGAACACCGGGGAGCCGTTTTTT.

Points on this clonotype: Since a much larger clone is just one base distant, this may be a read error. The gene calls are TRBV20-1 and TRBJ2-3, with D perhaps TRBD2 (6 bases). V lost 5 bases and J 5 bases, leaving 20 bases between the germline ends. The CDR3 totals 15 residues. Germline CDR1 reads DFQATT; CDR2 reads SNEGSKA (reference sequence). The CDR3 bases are TGCAGTGCTCTCCCGTTTAGCGGACGCATAGATACGCAGTATTTT. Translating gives CSALPFSGRIDTQYF.

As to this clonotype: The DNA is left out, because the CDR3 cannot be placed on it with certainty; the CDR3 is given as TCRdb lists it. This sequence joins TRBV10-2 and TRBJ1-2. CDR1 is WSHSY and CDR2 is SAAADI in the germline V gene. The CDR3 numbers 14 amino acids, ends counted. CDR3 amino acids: CASSESTRSYGCTF.

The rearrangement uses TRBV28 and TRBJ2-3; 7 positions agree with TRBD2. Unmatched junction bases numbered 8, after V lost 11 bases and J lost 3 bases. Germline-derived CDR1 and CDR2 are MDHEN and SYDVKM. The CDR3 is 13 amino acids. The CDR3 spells CACGRQSTDTQYF. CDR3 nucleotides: TGTGCCTGCGGGAGACAGAGTACAGATACGCAGTATTTT.

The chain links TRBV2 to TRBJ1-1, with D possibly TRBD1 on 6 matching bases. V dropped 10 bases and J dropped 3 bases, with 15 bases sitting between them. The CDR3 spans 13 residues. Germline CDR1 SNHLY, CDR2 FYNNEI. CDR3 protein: CANRAQGYTEAFF. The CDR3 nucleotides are TGTGCCAACCGCGCACAGGGATACACTGAAGCTTTCTTT.

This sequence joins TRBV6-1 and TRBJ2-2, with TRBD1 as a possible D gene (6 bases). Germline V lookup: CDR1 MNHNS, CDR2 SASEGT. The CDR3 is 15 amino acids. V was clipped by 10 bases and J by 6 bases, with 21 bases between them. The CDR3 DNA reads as TGTGCCATCAGGCAGGGGACCGTCGACGCCGGGGAGCTGTTTTTT. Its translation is CAIRQGTVDAGELFF.

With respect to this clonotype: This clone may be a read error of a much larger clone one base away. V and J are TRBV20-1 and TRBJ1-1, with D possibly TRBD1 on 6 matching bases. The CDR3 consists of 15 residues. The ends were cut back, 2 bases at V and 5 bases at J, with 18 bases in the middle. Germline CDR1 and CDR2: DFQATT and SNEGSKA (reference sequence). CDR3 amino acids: CSARLEGRGDTEAFF. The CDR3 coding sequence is TGCAGTGCTAGACTGGAGGGCAGGGGAGATACTGAAGCTTTCTTT.

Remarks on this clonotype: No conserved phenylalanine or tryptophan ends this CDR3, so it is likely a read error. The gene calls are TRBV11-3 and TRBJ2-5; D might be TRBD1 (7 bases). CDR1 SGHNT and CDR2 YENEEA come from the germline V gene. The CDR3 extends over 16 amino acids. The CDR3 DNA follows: TGTGCCAGCAGCCTAGAGTGCGGGACAGTCGAAGAGACCCAGTACCTC. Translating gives CASSLECGTVEETQYL.

CDR3 residues: CASSQDLVQSTDTQYF. The CDR3, as DNA: TGCGCCAGCAGCCAGGATCTGGTACAGAGCACAGATACGCAGTATTTT. The chain joins TRBV4-1 to TRBJ2-3, with D unclear. The CDR3 length is 16 residues. Germline assignment: CDR1 MGHRA and CDR2 YSYEKL. V lost 3 bases to trimming and J lost 0 bases, with 13 bases between them.

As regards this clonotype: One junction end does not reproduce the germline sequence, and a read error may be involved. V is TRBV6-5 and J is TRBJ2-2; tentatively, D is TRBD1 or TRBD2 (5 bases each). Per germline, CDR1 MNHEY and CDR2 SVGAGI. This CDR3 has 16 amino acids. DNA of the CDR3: TGTACCAGCAATAAATCCGGGGCCGCGAACACCGGGGAGCTGTTTTTT. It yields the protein CTSNKSGAANTGELFF.

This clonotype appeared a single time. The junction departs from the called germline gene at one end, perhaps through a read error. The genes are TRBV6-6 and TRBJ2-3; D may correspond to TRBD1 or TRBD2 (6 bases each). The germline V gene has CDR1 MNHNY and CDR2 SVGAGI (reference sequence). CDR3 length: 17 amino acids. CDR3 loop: CACSYGEDSFYTDTQYF. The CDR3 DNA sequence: TGTGCCTGCAGTTACGGGGAGGACAGCTTCTACACAGACACGCAGTATTTT.

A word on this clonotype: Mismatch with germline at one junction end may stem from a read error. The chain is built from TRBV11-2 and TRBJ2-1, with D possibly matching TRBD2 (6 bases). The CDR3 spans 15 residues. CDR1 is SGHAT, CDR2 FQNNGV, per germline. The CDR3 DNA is TGTGCCAGCAGCCGTGGGACTGAACCCTATAATGAGCAGTTCTTC. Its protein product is CASSRGTEPYNEQFF. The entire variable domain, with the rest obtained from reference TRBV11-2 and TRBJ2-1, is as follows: EAGVAQSPRYKIIEKRQSVAFWCNPISGHATLYWYQQILGQGPKLLIQFQNNGVVDDSQLPKDRFSAERLKGVDSTLKIQPAKLEDSAVYLCASSRGTEPYNEQFFGPGTRLTVL.

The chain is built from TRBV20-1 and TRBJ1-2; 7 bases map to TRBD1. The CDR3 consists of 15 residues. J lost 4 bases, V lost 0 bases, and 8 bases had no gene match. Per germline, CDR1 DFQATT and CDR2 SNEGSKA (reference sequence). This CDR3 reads CSARDWDRVSYGYTF. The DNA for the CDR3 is TGCAGTGCTAGAGATTGGGACAGAGTGTCCTATGGCTACACCTTC.

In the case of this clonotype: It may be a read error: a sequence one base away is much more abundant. CDR3 bases: TGTGGTAGTGCCCAGGGGTGGGTCCGGCGCGGGGAGCTGTTTTTT. Protein: CGSAQGWVRRGELFF. The chain employs TRBV12-5 and TRBJ2-2; D might be TRBD1 (6 bases). CDR1 LGHNT and CDR2 FRNRAP come from the germline V gene. CDR3 length: 15 amino acids.

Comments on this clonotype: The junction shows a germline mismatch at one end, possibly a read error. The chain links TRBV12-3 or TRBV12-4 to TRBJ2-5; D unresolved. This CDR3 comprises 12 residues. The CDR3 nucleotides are TGTGTCAGCAGTTTTGGCTCGGGGACCCAGTACTTC. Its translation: CVSSFGSGTQYF.